This TCR beta chain was sequenced in a study of blood T cells in healthy people across ages. Primers used in a second PCR of about 6 to 11 cycles were a sample-barcoded 5' primer and a J-beta primer mix. Each CDR3 protein gets one entry after TCRdb re-called the 5' RACE reads with MiXCR. This table holds about 670,000 distinct CDR3 sequences, around 41% found once. This clonotype was seen a few times. The J segment lost 6 bases and the V segment lost 3 bases, leaving 5 bases of the junction unmatched. This CDR3 spans 14 amino acids. This chain joins TRBV12-3 or TRBV12-4 and TRBJ2-3, with TRBD2 matching 8 bases. This receptor was obtained from a man of 80 years or more in good health. Sequencing was performed on blood. The CDR3 DNA reads TGTGCCAGCAGTTTCGGGGGGGGGTTGGATACGCAGTATTTT. As protein: CASSFGGGLDTQYF.